These 28 T cell receptor beta chains were all obtained from the same sample, sequenced in a study of blood T cell repertoires in COVID-19. Produced via immunoSEQ multiplex PCR; TCRdb's table is partial and in-frame only. The sample holds approximately 210,000 clones; roughly four fifths are singletons and the top ten take over 9.5%. Source material: peripheral blood. The receptors stem from a middle-aged woman with acute or convalescent COVID-19.

V gene TRBV25-1 combines with J gene TRBJ2-7; D uncertain. The V end lost 9 bases, the J end lost 12 bases, and 12 bases lay between the germline ends. CDR1 is MGHDK and CDR2 is SYGVNS in the germline V gene. The CDR3 is 9 amino acids. The CDR3 DNA reads TGTGCCAGAAACGGAGAACGGTACTTC. It specifies CARNGERYF.

This clone was detected only a few times. This chain uses TRBV9 with TRBJ2-2, with 10 bases identical to TRBD2. The junction had 24 bases not matched to a gene; V was cut back by 4 bases and J by 3 bases. Germline V lookup: CDR1 SGDLS, CDR2 YYNGEE. The CDR3 length is 22 residues. The chain's CDR3 is CASSRRLWGTSVGRGDTGELFF. The CDR3 DNA follows: TGTGCCAGCAGCCGACGCCTTTGGGGGACTAGCGTAGGCCGGGGAGACACCGGGGAGCTGTTTTTT.

This chain uses TRBV5-1 with TRBJ2-7; 7 bases agree with TRBD2. Germline V gene data show CDR1 as SGHRS and CDR2 as YFSETQ. J lost 5 bases, V lost 4 bases, and 18 bases had no gene match. This CDR3 is 17 amino acids long. CDR3 residues: CASSPPASGIPTHEQYF. CDR3 DNA sequence: TGCGCCAGCAGCCCTCCGGCAAGCGGGATCCCTACCCACGAGCAGTACTTC.

The J gene is TRBJ1-1, the V gene TRBV6-6; D ambiguous. Germline V gene sequence: CDR1 MNHNY, CDR2 SVGAGI (reference sequence). The CDR3 length is 16 residues. Trimming took 8 bases from V and 2 from J, leaving 21 bases between them. CDR3 DNA: TGTGCCAGCGAACGGAAGGAGCCGCTGGTAAACACTGAAGCTTTCTTT. It specifies CASERKEPLVNTEAFF.

This chain connects TRBV5-1 to TRBJ1-1; 7 bases agree with TRBD1. Germline V gene data show CDR1 as SGHRS and CDR2 as YFSETQ. Trimming took 4 bases from V and 11 from J; bases not matched to a gene: 14. The CDR3 loop spans 14 amino acids. CDR3 sequence reads: CASSTTGTAQKAFF. CDR3 in DNA: TGCGCCAGCAGCACGACAGGGACAGCCCAAAAGGCTTTCTTT.

The chain uses TRBV5-6 and TRBJ2-2, with 8 bases matching TRBD2. CDR1 is SGHDT and CDR2 is YYEEEE in the germline V gene. With V trimmed by 1 base and J by 6 bases, 14 bases remained unmatched. This CDR3 spans 18 amino acids. The CDR3 DNA follows: TGTGCCAGCAGCTTGTCCTCTCCGGGGACTAGAATGGCCGGGGAGCTGTTTTTT. As protein: CASSLSSPGTRMAGELFF.

In this sample, this clone turned up a few times. The J gene is TRBJ1-1, the V gene TRBV6-5; 10 bases line up with TRBD1. This CDR3 comprises 15 residues. Germline values: CDR1 MNHEY, CDR2 SVGAGI. The V and J ends lost 5 bases and 4 bases, in that order; junction bases with no gene match: 7. This chain's CDR3 is CASSQRQGASTEAFF. CDR3 DNA sequence: TGTGCCAGCAGTCAAAGACAGGGGGCTAGCACTGAAGCTTTCTTT.

Written as DNA, the CDR3 is TGTGCCAGCAGCGTAGGTACGTGGGCACGGACCGGGGAGCTGTTTTTT. This sequence encodes CASSVGTWARTGELFF. The chain recombines TRBV9 with TRBJ2-2; D is unclear. Germline V CDR1 and CDR2: SGDLS, YYNGEE. CDR3 size: 16 residues. V gave up 0 bases and J gave up 5 bases, with 14 bases separating them. Based on the CDR3 plus reference TRBV9 and TRBJ2-2, the full variable domain is DSGVTQTPKHLITATGQRVTLRCSPRSGDLSVYWYQQSLDQGLQFLIQYYNGEERAKGNILERFSAQQFPDLHSELNLSSLELGDSALYFCASSVGTWARTGELFFGEGSRLTVL.

This clone has just a few counts. J is TRBJ2-2 and V is TRBV6-4, with D possibly matching TRBD1 (6 bases). Trimming left V 8 bases short and J 4 bases short, with 17 bases between. This CDR3 spans 15 amino acids. Germline V gene data show CDR1 as MRHNA and CDR2 as SNTAGT. The CDR3 loop is CASAQDSLSTGELFF. CDR3 nucleotides: TGTGCCAGCGCCCAGGACAGTCTTTCCACCGGGGAGCTGTTTTTT.

This clone has a handful of counts. The chain combines TRBV18 with TRBJ2-2; 7 nucleotides agree with TRBD2. This CDR3 comprises 15 residues. Germline values: CDR1 KGHSH, CDR2 LQKENI. The trim removed 0 bases at V and 7 bases at J, leaving 5 bases unmatched. The CDR3 DNA sequence: TGTGCCAGCTCACCACCGGCAGCGGGGAACGGGGAGCTGTTTTTT. The encoded protein is CASSPPAAGNGELFF.

The chain joins TRBV9 to TRBJ2-5, with TRBD2 matching 13 bases. V lost 2 bases and J lost 13; bases outside the gene matches: 8. CDR3 length: 14 amino acids. Germline loops: CDR1 SGDLS, CDR2 YYNGEE. The CDR3 sequence: CASSVPGLAGWGYF. The CDR3 bases are TGTGCCAGCAGCGTCCCGGGACTAGCGGGGTGGGGGTACTTC.

The V and J genes are TRBV6-4 and TRBJ2-3; D perhaps matches TRBD2 (6 bases). The CDR3 sequence is 15 residues long. The V gene's germline CDR1 is MRHNA and CDR2 SNTAGT. V was pared by 6 bases and J by 0 bases, with 13 bases between. The chain's CDR3 is CASSRDWASTDTQYF. DNA of the CDR3: TGTGCCAGCAGCCGGGACTGGGCTAGCACAGATACGCAGTATTTT.

The DNA for the CDR3 is TGTGCCAGCAGCCAAGAGTCTGGACAGGGGGCCTCTGAAGCTTTCTTT. Its translation is CASSQESGQGASEAFF. V and J are TRBV4-2 and TRBJ1-1; 11 positions agree with TRBD1. This CDR3 has 16 residues. The germline V gene has CDR1 LGHNA and CDR2 YNFKEQ. The V gene end was trimmed by 0 bases and the J gene end by 6 bases; junction bases not matched to a gene: 6.

The V call is TRBV3-1 (or the pseudogene TRBV3-2), the J call TRBJ2-4, with 10 bases matching TRBD2. Germline trimming cut 1 base from V and 0 bases from J; bases unmatched to any gene: 6. The CDR3 runs 18 residues. Per germline, CDR1 LGHDT and CDR2 YNNKEL (reference sequence). CDR3 amino acids: CASSQGTSGLLAKNIQYF. The CDR3 coding sequence is TGTGCCAGCAGCCAAGGGACTAGCGGACTACTAGCCAAAAACATTCAGTACTTC.

This clone was seen more than once but under ten times. V and J are TRBV11-2 and TRBJ1-3, with a possible D match to TRBD1 (5 bases). The V gene lost 5 bases and the J gene lost 2 bases, with 13 bases spanning the gap. This CDR3 is 15 amino acids long. Looked up from germline, CDR1 is SGHAT and CDR2 is FQNNGV. The CDR3 region is CASSPDSAPGNTIYF. The CDR3 nucleotides read TGTGCCAGCAGCCCCGACAGTGCCCCTGGAAACACCATATATTTT.

With respect to this clone: The junction departs from the called germline gene at one end, perhaps through a read error. The rearrangement joins TRBV7-8 to TRBJ2-1; D ambiguous. CDR1 is SGHVS and CDR2 is FQNEAQ in the germline V gene. The CDR3 consists of 14 residues. The CDR3 region is CASSLARVYIEQFF. Written as DNA, the CDR3 is TGTGCCAGCAGCTTAGCCCGGGTCTACATTGAGCAGTTCTTC.

This clone was seen only once. V gene TRBV15 combines with J gene TRBJ2-7; D is perhaps TRBD1 (5 bases). CDR3 size: 15 residues. V shed 0 bases and J shed 4 bases, with 13 bases lying between them. CDR1 LNHNV and CDR2 YYDKDF come from the germline V gene (reference sequence). The chain's CDR3 is CATSRDQGAEYEQYF. The CDR3 DNA reads TGTGCCACCAGCAGAGATCAAGGGGCGGAATACGAGCAGTACTTC. The whole variable domain, filled in from reference TRBV15 and TRBJ2-7, reads DAMVIQNPRYQVTQFGKPVTLSCSQTLNHNVMYWYQQKSSQAPKLLFHYYDKDFNNEADTPDNFQSRRPNTSFCFLDIRSPGLGDTAMYLCATSRDQGAEYEQYFGPGTRLTVT.

This sequence joins TRBV5-1 and TRBJ1-2; 7 bases match TRBD1. The germline V gene encodes CDR1 SGHRS and CDR2 YFSETQ. After removal of 0 bases from V and 2 bases from J, the junction contained 4 bases not matched to a gene. The CDR3 has 15 amino acids. In DNA, the CDR3 is TGCGCCAGCAGCTTGGACGGGACAGCAAACTATGGCTACACCTTC. This codes for CASSLDGTANYGYTF.

V usage is TRBV12-3 or TRBV12-4 and J usage is TRBJ2-6; no firm D call. V lost 5 bases and J 0 bases, leaving 2 bases between the germline ends. The CDR3 length is 13 residues. CDR3 in amino acids: CASSLSGANVLTF. The CDR3 DNA is TGTGCCAGCAGTCTCTCTGGGGCCAACGTCCTGACTTTC.

J is TRBJ1-1 and V is TRBV6-4; D remains ambiguous. With 2 bases removed from V and 10 bases from J, the gap between germline ends came to 17 bases. This CDR3 has 14 residues. Germline loops: CDR1 MRHNA, CDR2 SNTAGT. Written as DNA, the CDR3 is TGTGCCAGCAGTGACCCGCTAGAGGGTGGGCGAGCTTTCTTT. This translates into CASSDPLEGGRAFF.

J is TRBJ2-3 and V is TRBV7-9; 15 nucleotides line up with TRBD2. The V gene's germline CDR1 is SEHNR and CDR2 FQNEAQ (reference sequence). The trim removed 6 bases at V and 3 bases at J, leaving 4 bases unmatched. The CDR3 runs 16 residues. DNA for the CDR3: TGTGCCAGCAGTAGAGGGACTAGCGGGAGGACAGATACGCAGTATTTT. It encodes CASSRGTSGRTDTQYF.

This chain links TRBV11-1 with TRBJ1-3; D remains ambiguous. Germline assignment: CDR1 SGHAT and CDR2 FQDESV (reference sequence). The length of the CDR3 is 13 residues. Trimming pared 4 bases from V and 4 bases from J, leaving 8 bases between. CDR3: CASSSGYGNTIYF. CDR3 bases: TGTGCCAGCAGCTCGGGGTACGGAAACACCATATATTTT. The full variable domain, with the rest looked up from reference TRBV11-1 and TRBJ1-3, is EAEVAQSPRYKITEKSQAVAFWCDPISGHATLYWYRQILGQGPELLVQFQDESVVDDSQLPKDRFSAERLKGVDSTLKIQPAELGDSAMYLCASSSGYGNTIYFGEGSWLTVV.

The V call is TRBV7-6, the J call TRBJ2-2, with 10 bases fitting TRBD2. Germline values: CDR1 SGHVS, CDR2 FNYEAQ. Trimming took 4 bases from V and 6 from J; bases not matched to a gene: 8. The length of the CDR3 is 16 residues. The chain's CDR3 is CASSWGASGSSGELFF. The CDR3 bases are TGTGCCAGCAGCTGGGGGGCTAGCGGGAGTTCCGGGGAGCTGTTTTTT. The full variable domain, completed using reference TRBV7-6 and TRBJ2-2, is GAGVSQSPRYKVTKRGQDVALRCDPISGHVSLYWYRQALGQGPEFLTYFNYEAQQDKSGLPNDRFSAERPEGSISTLTIQRTEQRDSAMYRCASSWGASGSSGELFFGEGSRLTVL.

The chain uses TRBV10-3 and TRBJ2-7, with D unresolved. This CDR3 is built from 12 residues. Trimming shortened V by 3 bases and J by 4 bases, and 7 bases separated the two germline ends. Germline assignment: CDR1 ENHRY and CDR2 SYGVKD. As DNA, the CDR3 is TGTGCCATCAGTGATAGCATTTACGAGCAGTACTTC. The encoded protein is CAISDSIYEQYF.

This chain connects TRBV6-5 to TRBJ1-1, with TRBD1 matching 7 bases. CDR3 length equals 13 residues. V shed 7 bases and J 1 base; nucleotides not matched to a gene: 3. Germline CDR1 is MNHEY and CDR2 is SVGAGI. The CDR3 DNA reads as TGTGCCAGCACTCGACAGGGGAACACTGAAGCTTTCTTT. Translating gives CASTRQGNTEAFF.

This clone was observed a few times. V gene TRBV3-1 (or the pseudogene TRBV3-2) combines with J gene TRBJ1-4; 7 bases align to TRBD1. Looked up from germline, CDR1 is LGHDT and CDR2 is YNNKEL (reference sequence). This CDR3 spans 14 amino acids. The ends lost 4 bases at V and 8 bases at J; junction bases unmatched: 7. This CDR3 is CASSLDRATEKLFF. CDR3 DNA: TGTGCCAGCAGCCTCGACAGGGCGACCGAAAAACTGTTTTTT.

This clone has a single count. The DNA of the CDR3 is TGTGCCAGCAGTCTCACGAACTCTAACACTGAAGCTTTCTTT. It yields the protein CASSLTNSNTEAFF. This chain uses TRBV27 with TRBJ1-1; D gene uncertain. Trimming left V 5 bases short and J 2 bases short, with 12 bases between. The CDR3 covers 14 residues. Germline CDR1 and CDR2: MNHEY and SMNVEV (reference sequence).

The J gene is TRBJ1-1, the V gene TRBV11-2; weak D call: TRBD1 (6 bases). The V end was cut by 4 bases, the J end by 3 bases, with 18 bases between. Germline V gene data show CDR1 as SGHAT and CDR2 as FQNNGV. The CDR3 is 16 residues long. CDR3 nucleotide sequence: TGTGCCAGCAGCTCGCTCCCACAGGGAGGGCACACTGAAGCTTTCTTT. It codes for CASSSLPQGGHTEAFF. The full variable domain, in which reference TRBV11-2 and TRBJ1-1 provide the parts outside the CDR3, is EAGVAQSPRYKIIEKRQSVAFWCNPISGHATLYWYQQILGQGPKLLIQFQNNGVVDDSQLPKDRFSAERLKGVDSTLKIQPAKLEDSAVYLCASSSLPQGGHTEAFFGQGTRLTVV.